These T cell receptor beta chains were read from a single sample in a study of response to subunit inactivated influenza vaccine. TCRdb used MiXCR to reprocess the RT-PCR reads, holding one entry per CDR3 protein. The table lists 530,000 or so distinct CDR3 sequences, about 25% of them singletons. The specimen was CD4+ T cells sorted from PBMCs, collected 5 days after vaccination. The receptors were gathered from a man aged 45 to 65 who received an inactivated influenza vaccine. Each CDR3 is given with its conserved first and last residue. Fields, in order: J gene, D gene, V gene, clone size, CDR3 protein, CDR3 DNA. A D gene is named only where the DNA matches it firmly. Expanded clones get a size class; other rows say once, few or many, or leave the size out.

TRBJ2-7,TRBD2,TRBV20-1,-,CSAPLGTSAYEQYF,TGCAGTGCCCCGCTCGGGACTAGCGCATACGAGCAGTACTTC
TRBJ2-3,-,TRBV7-8,-,CASSLAAGGSTDTQYF,TGTGCCAGCAGCTTAGCTGCAGGCGGTAGCACAGATACGCAGTATTTT
TRBJ2-7,TRBD1,TRBV15,-,CATSRDRIYEQYF,TGTGCCACCAGCAGGGACAGGATCTACGAGCAGTACTTC
TRBJ1-1,-,TRBV5-1,many,CASSPRTGSMNTEAFF,TGCGCCAGCAGCCCCCGAACAGGTTCTATGAACACTGAAGCTTTCTTT
TRBJ2-2,TRBD1,TRBV7-9,-,CASSLPGQGTGELFF,TGTGCCAGCAGCCTTCCGGGACAGGGAACCGGGGAGCTGTTTTTT
TRBJ2-5,-,TRBV20-1,few,CSARDYGRYQETQYF,TGCAGTGCTAGAGATTACGGGCGCTACCAAGAGACCCAGTACTTC
TRBJ2-3,TRBD2,TRBV6-2/TRBV6-3,-,CASSFQRGVDTQYF,TGTGCCAGCAGTTTCCAGCGGGGGGTAGATACGCAGTATTTT
TRBJ2-1,TRBD2,TRBV11-1,-,CASSQPSGRANEQFF,TGTGCCAGCAGCCAGCCTAGCGGGAGGGCCAATGAGCAGTTCTTC
TRBJ2-1,-,TRBV20-1,few,CSASGALSYNEQFF,TGCAGTGCTAGTGGAGCCCTCTCCTACAATGAGCAGTTCTTC
TRBJ2-5,-,TRBV18,-,CASSPPSVQETQYF,TGTGCCAGCTCACCACCGTCAGTTCAAGAGACCCAGTACTTC
TRBJ2-7,TRBD1,TRBV5-4,-,CASSPRDSRIPYEQYF,TGTGCCAGCAGCCCCCGGGACAGCCGGATACCCTACGAGCAGTACTTC
TRBJ2-1,-,TRBV5-1,-,CASSWDDRSSYNEQFF,TGCGCCAGCAGCTGGGACGACAGGAGCTCCTACAATGAGCAGTTCTTC
TRBJ2-4,-,TRBV20-1,few,CSARRQKNIQYF,TGCAGTGCTAGACGGCAGAAAAACATTCAGTACTTC
TRBJ1-6,-,TRBV20-1,few,CSARDGVYNSPLHF,TGCAGTGCTAGAGATGGGGTATATAATTCACCCCTCCACTTT
TRBJ2-5,-,TRBV12-3/TRBV12-4,few,CASSLGSVRVLQETQYF,TGTGCCAGCAGTTTGGGTAGCGTTAGAGTTCTCCAAGAGACCCAGTACTTC
TRBJ2-1,-,TRBV28,-,CASSPVGAYNEQFF,TGTGCCAGCAGCCCAGTCGGGGCATACAATGAGCAGTTCTTC
TRBJ2-3,-,TRBV10-3,-,CAIRTTDTQYF,TGTGCCATCAGGACCACAGATACGCAGTATTTT
TRBJ1-1,-,TRBV12-3/TRBV12-4,few,CASRGFEAFF,TGTGCCAGCAGGGGATTTGAAGCTTTCTTT
TRBJ2-2,TRBD1,TRBV6-1,-,CASSPDRVPGELFF,TGTGCCAGCAGTCCCGACAGGGTCCCCGGGGAGCTGTTTTTT
TRBJ2-1,TRBD2,TRBV7-2,-,CASSLAGRGGLNEQFF,TGTGCCAGCAGCTTAGCTGGGCGGGGGGGCTTAAATGAGCAGTTCTTC
TRBJ1-5,TRBD1,TRBV19,-,CASSIDDRAPQPQHF,TGTGCCAGTAGTATAGATGACAGGGCCCCTCAGCCCCAGCATTTT
TRBJ1-1,TRBD1,TRBV6-1,-,CASRHRGLYTEAFF,TGTGCCAGCAGACACAGGGGCCTCTACACTGAAGCTTTCTTT
TRBJ2-2,TRBD2,TRBV20-1,-,CSATDLGLAGRELFF,TGCAGTGCTACGGACTTGGGACTAGCGGGAAGGGAGCTGTTTTTT
TRBJ2-5,-,TRBV28,few,CASSSRVTETQYF,TGTGCCAGCAGTTCCAGGGTTACGGAGACCCAGTACTTC
TRBJ1-2,TRBD1,TRBV28,-,CASSWGTGVYGYTF,TGTGCCAGTTCTTGGGGGACAGGGGTCTATGGCTACACCTTC
TRBJ2-2,-,TRBV28,few,CASSPWGGELFF,TGTGCCAGCAGCCCATGGGGTGGGGAGCTGTTTTTT
TRBJ2-5,TRBD2,TRBV7-2,-,CASQRGARETQYF,TGTGCCAGCCAGCGGGGGGCCAGAGAGACCCAGTACTTC
TRBJ2-2,-,TRBV20-1,few,CSAPGLTTNTGELFF,TGCAGTGCCCCGGGACTTACAACAAACACCGGGGAGCTGTTTTTT
TRBJ2-7,TRBD1,TRBV12-3/TRBV12-4,-,CASSYRDSARSEQYF,TGTGCCAGCAGTTACCGGGACAGCGCAAGGTCCGAGCAGTACTTC
TRBJ1-5,-,TRBV20-1,-,CSARASGNNQPQHF,TGCAGTGCTAGGGCCAGTGGAAACAATCAGCCCCAGCATTTT
TRBJ2-1,-,TRBV3-1,-,CASSLPGSGQFF,TGTGCCAGCAGCCTACCCGGTAGCGGGCAGTTCTTC
TRBJ2-4,-,TRBV20-1,few,CSARGVSGNIQYF,TGCAGTGCTAGGGGTGTTTCAGGGAACATTCAGTACTTC
TRBJ2-2,TRBD1,TRBV15,-,CATSRIGTGGITGELFF,TGTGCCACCAGCAGAATAGGGACAGGGGGCATCACCGGGGAGCTGTTTTTT
TRBJ1-1,-,TRBV6-6,once,CASSYSSNTEAFF,TGTGCCAGCAGTTACTCGTCTAATACTGAAGCTTTCTTT
TRBJ2-2,TRBD1,TRBV7-6,-,CASSVDRAATGELFF,TGTGCCAGCAGCGTTGACAGGGCGGCGACCGGGGAGCTGTTTTTT
TRBJ2-4,TRBD2,TRBV11-2,few,CASSLVGTSALGNIQYF,TGTGCCAGCAGCTTAGTCGGGACTAGCGCTCTGGGAAACATTCAGTACTTC
TRBJ1-5,TRBD1,TRBV29-1,-,CSVAGTGVNQPQHF,TGCAGCGTTGCGGGGACAGGGGTAAATCAGCCCCAGCATTTT
TRBJ2-1,TRBD2,TRBV4-2,few,CASSPTGTSWSDEQFF,TGTGCCAGCAGCCCAACCGGGACTAGCTGGAGTGATGAGCAGTTCTTC
TRBJ2-2,-,TRBV6-1,few,CASRGRSLSGELFF,TGTGCCAGCAGGGGACGTTCATTGTCTGGGGAGCTGTTTTTT
TRBJ2-7,-,TRBV7-2,-,CACSTPTDRHTYEQYF,TGTGCCTGCAGCACCCCAACAGACAGGCACACCTACGAGCAGTACTTC
TRBJ1-5,-,TRBV5-1,-,CASSLEGQSQHF,TGCGCCAGCAGCTTGGAGGGTCAGTCCCAGCATTTT
TRBJ2-5,TRBD2,TRBV28,-,CASSSGLAGNQETQYF,TGTGCCAGCAGTTCGGGACTAGCGGGCAACCAAGAGACCCAGTACTTC
TRBJ2-7,-,TRBV12-3/TRBV12-4,-,CASTGKGEGYEQYF,TGTGCCAGCACCGGAAAAGGTGAGGGATACGAGCAGTACTTC
TRBJ2-1,TRBD2,TRBV9,few,CASSVASGSRYNEQFF,TGTGCCAGCAGCGTAGCTAGCGGGAGCCGCTACAATGAGCAGTTCTTC